The rows below give T cell receptor beta chains drawn from one sample of a study of blood T cell repertoires in COVID-19. Here immunoSEQ multiplex PCR was the method, and the copy in TCRdb shows in-frame clones only, minus some. The table lists around 320,000 clones, nearly 90% of them singletons. The sample consisted of peripheral blood. The receptors here all came from a woman between 25 and 40 years old with COVID-19, enrolled during active disease. Both conserved end residues are part of each CDR3. Fields, in order: clone size, CDR3 length, D gene, J gene, V gene, CDR3 protein, CDR3 DNA. D genes are given only for firm matches. Only some rows state a clone size, as once, few, many or a class for expanded clones.

clone size: once
CDR3 length: 16
D gene: TRBD1
J gene: TRBJ1-2
V gene: TRBV28
CDR3 protein: CASSSPAQTGGLGYTF
CDR3 DNA: TGTGCCAGCAGTTCCCCGGCGCAGACAGGGGGCTTAGGCTACACCTTC

clone size: -
CDR3 length: 15
D gene: -
J gene: TRBJ2-7
V gene: TRBV27
CDR3 protein: CASSFLGGVHYEQYF
CDR3 DNA: TGTGCCAGCAGTTTTTTAGGGGGGGTGCACTACGAGCAGTACTTC

clone size: -
CDR3 length: 13
D gene: -
J gene: TRBJ1-4
V gene: TRBV27
CDR3 protein: CASSLGSSRELFF
CDR3 DNA: TGTGCCAGCAGTTTAGGGTCAAGCAGGGAACTGTTTTTT

clone size: -
CDR3 length: 15
D gene: TRBD1
J gene: TRBJ1-2
V gene: TRBV18
CDR3 protein: CASSPRQGHGYGYTF
CDR3 DNA: TGTGCCAGCTCACCGAGACAGGGGCACGGCTATGGCTACACCTTC

clone size: -
CDR3 length: 18
D gene: TRBD2
J gene: TRBJ2-7
V gene: TRBV19
CDR3 protein: CASSIGLARRGGLDEQYF
CDR3 DNA: TGTGCCAGTAGTATCGGGTTGGCGCGGCGGGGGGGCCTCGACGAGCAGTACTTC

clone size: -
CDR3 length: 13
D gene: TRBD1
J gene: TRBJ1-1
V gene: TRBV7-9
CDR3 protein: CASTGQGATEAFF
CDR3 DNA: TGTGCCAGCACTGGACAGGGGGCAACTGAAGCTTTCTTT

clone size: -
CDR3 length: 16
D gene: TRBD2
J gene: TRBJ2-5
V gene: TRBV19
CDR3 protein: CASSIPGGGPRETQYF
CDR3 DNA: TGTGCCAGTAGTATTCCTGGCGGGGGACCCCGGGAGACCCAGTACTTC

clone size: -
CDR3 length: 11
D gene: -
J gene: TRBJ2-3
V gene: TRBV6-5
CDR3 protein: CASSYRGTQYF
CDR3 DNA: TGTGCCAGCAGTTACAGGGGTACGCAGTATTTT

clone size: -
CDR3 length: 17
D gene: -
J gene: TRBJ2-3
V gene: TRBV27
CDR3 protein: CASSLSSTGIGTDTQYF
CDR3 DNA: TGTGCCAGCAGTTTATCCTCAACAGGGATTGGTACAGATACGCAGTATTTT

clone size: -
CDR3 length: 13
D gene: TRBD1
J gene: TRBJ2-1
V gene: TRBV18
CDR3 protein: CASAGTGANEQFF
CDR3 DNA: TGTGCCAGCGCCGGGACAGGGGCCAATGAGCAGTTCTTC

clone size: -
CDR3 length: 14
D gene: TRBD1
J gene: TRBJ1-1
V gene: TRBV7-2
CDR3 protein: CASSFGTGITEAFF
CDR3 DNA: TGTGCCAGCAGCTTCGGGACAGGGATCACTGAAGCTTTCTTT

clone size: -
CDR3 length: 11
D gene: -
J gene: TRBJ2-7
V gene: TRBV7-8
CDR3 protein: CASSWLTEQYF
CDR3 DNA: TGTGCCAGCAGCTGGCTGACAGAGCAGTACTTC

clone size: -
CDR3 length: 14
D gene: -
J gene: TRBJ1-6
V gene: TRBV5-6
CDR3 protein: CASSLGSGDSPLHF
CDR3 DNA: TGTGCCAGCAGCTTAGGGTCAGGGGACTCACCCCTCCACTTT

clone size: -
CDR3 length: 14
D gene: -
J gene: TRBJ1-2
V gene: TRBV6-5
CDR3 protein: CASSPNDTPAGYTF
CDR3 DNA: TGTGCCAGCAGTCCAAACGACACTCCCGCGGGCTACACCTTC

clone size: -
CDR3 length: 18
D gene: TRBD1
J gene: TRBJ2-6
V gene: TRBV7-9
CDR3 protein: CASSSAVGQGSGANVLTF
CDR3 DNA: TGTGCCAGCAGCTCTGCCGTGGGACAGGGGTCTGGGGCCAACGTCCTGACTTTC

clone size: -
CDR3 length: 19
D gene: TRBD2
J gene: TRBJ2-6
V gene: TRBV4-1
CDR3 protein: CASTPWASGGASGANVLTF
CDR3 DNA: TGCGCCAGCACCCCGTGGGCTAGCGGGGGGGCTTCTGGGGCCAACGTCCTGACTTTC

clone size: -
CDR3 length: 15
D gene: TRBD2
J gene: TRBJ2-1
V gene: TRBV6-5
CDR3 protein: CASKRTSGAYNEQFF
CDR3 DNA: TGTGCCAGCAAACGGACTAGCGGGGCCTACAATGAGCAGTTCTTC

clone size: -
CDR3 length: 17
D gene: -
J gene: TRBJ2-1
V gene: TRBV5-8
CDR3 protein: CASSWWYRQASYNEQFF
CDR3 DNA: TGTGCCAGCAGCTGGTGGTATAGACAGGCATCCTACAATGAGCAGTTCTTC

clone size: -
CDR3 length: 11
D gene: -
J gene: TRBJ2-3
V gene: TRBV7-9
CDR3 protein: CASSIRYTQYF
CDR3 DNA: TGTGCCAGCAGCATCAGGTACACGCAGTATTTT

clone size: -
CDR3 length: 17
D gene: TRBD1
J gene: TRBJ2-7
V gene: TRBV25-1
CDR3 protein: CASSGDGQGGRLYEQYF
CDR3 DNA: TGTGCCAGCAGTGGAGATGGACAGGGCGGTCGGCTCTACGAGCAGTACTTC

clone size: -
CDR3 length: 16
D gene: -
J gene: TRBJ1-1
V gene: TRBV7-6
CDR3 protein: CASSLAPGRANTEAFF
CDR3 DNA: TGTGCCAGCAGCTTAGCGCCGGGCAGGGCGAACACTGAAGCTTTCTTT

clone size: -
CDR3 length: 15
D gene: TRBD1
J gene: TRBJ2-7
V gene: TRBV7-2
CDR3 protein: CASSLPYGQGYEQYF
CDR3 DNA: TGTGCCAGCAGCTTACCTTACGGACAGGGCTACGAGCAGTACTTC

clone size: -
CDR3 length: 15
D gene: TRBD1
J gene: TRBJ1-1
V gene: TRBV7-9
CDR3 protein: CASSLGTALNTEAFF
CDR3 DNA: TGTGCCAGCAGCCTAGGGACAGCGCTGAACACTGAAGCTTTCTTT

clone size: -
CDR3 length: 14
D gene: TRBD2
J gene: TRBJ2-5
V gene: TRBV10-3
CDR3 protein: CAISRGVRQETQYF
CDR3 DNA: TGTGCCATCTCCCGGGGGGTTCGCCAAGAGACCCAGTACTTC

clone size: -
CDR3 length: 12
D gene: TRBD1
J gene: TRBJ2-7
V gene: TRBV28
CDR3 protein: CASSWTGAEQYF
CDR3 DNA: TGTGCCAGCAGTTGGACAGGGGCCGAGCAGTACTTC

clone size: -
CDR3 length: 15
D gene: TRBD2
J gene: TRBJ2-1
V gene: TRBV4-1
CDR3 protein: CASSWSGGAGNEQFF
CDR3 DNA: TGCGCCAGCAGCTGGAGCGGGGGGGCAGGCAATGAGCAGTTCTTC

clone size: -
CDR3 length: 18
D gene: TRBD1
J gene: TRBJ2-1
V gene: TRBV28
CDR3 protein: CASSFLDRGVDFINEQFF
CDR3 DNA: TGTGCCAGCAGTTTTCTGGACAGGGGAGTTGATTTCATCAATGAGCAGTTCTTC

clone size: -
CDR3 length: 15
D gene: -
J gene: TRBJ1-5
V gene: TRBV6-5
CDR3 protein: CASSSMSGGNQPQHF
CDR3 DNA: TGTGCCAGCAGCTCCATGTCAGGGGGCAATCAGCCCCAGCATTTT

clone size: -
CDR3 length: 14
D gene: TRBD1
J gene: TRBJ1-2
V gene: TRBV6-5
CDR3 protein: CASSSVTGVSGYTF
CDR3 DNA: TGTGCCAGCAGTTCGGTAACAGGGGTTAGTGGCTACACCTTC

clone size: -
CDR3 length: 14
D gene: -
J gene: TRBJ2-2
V gene: TRBV7-7
CDR3 protein: CASRPVSDTGELFF
CDR3 DNA: TGTGCCAGCAGACCAGTGTCAGACACCGGGGAGCTGTTTTTT

clone size: -
CDR3 length: 14
D gene: -
J gene: TRBJ2-1
V gene: TRBV11-2
CDR3 protein: CASQLRGPYNEQFF
CDR3 DNA: TGTGCCAGCCAGCTGAGAGGCCCCTACAATGAGCAGTTCTTC

clone size: -
CDR3 length: 17
D gene: -
J gene: TRBJ1-3
V gene: TRBV24-1
CDR3 protein: CATSGSYQDISGNTIYF
CDR3 DNA: TGTGCCACCAGTGGAAGTTACCAAGACATCTCTGGAAACACCATATATTTT

clone size: -
CDR3 length: 13
D gene: -
J gene: TRBJ2-1
V gene: TRBV29-1
CDR3 protein: CSASVRADNEQFF
CDR3 DNA: TGCAGCGCCTCGGTGAGGGCCGACAATGAGCAGTTCTTC

clone size: -
CDR3 length: 15
D gene: TRBD2
J gene: TRBJ2-7
V gene: TRBV27
CDR3 protein: CASSLWASGSHEQYF
CDR3 DNA: TGTGCCAGCAGTTTATGGGCTAGCGGGTCCCACGAGCAGTACTTC

clone size: -
CDR3 length: 16
D gene: TRBD1
J gene: TRBJ2-2
V gene: TRBV12-5
CDR3 protein: CASGSPGQANTGELFF
CDR3 DNA: TGTGCTAGTGGTTCCCCCGGACAGGCGAACACCGGGGAGCTGTTTTTT

clone size: -
CDR3 length: 16
D gene: TRBD2
J gene: TRBJ2-1
V gene: TRBV23-1
CDR3 protein: CATSVGVSGGAIEQFF
CDR3 DNA: TGCGCCACCTCAGTCGGTGTGAGCGGGGGGGCCATTGAGCAGTTCTTC

clone size: few
CDR3 length: 12
D gene: TRBD1
J gene: TRBJ1-1
V gene: TRBV25-1
CDR3 protein: CASGTVNTEAFF
CDR3 DNA: TGTGCCAGCGGGACAGTTAACACTGAAGCTTTCTTT

clone size: -
CDR3 length: 14
D gene: -
J gene: TRBJ1-3
V gene: TRBV5-4
CDR3 protein: CASSLTGIGNTIYF
CDR3 DNA: TGTGCCAGCAGCTTGACAGGGATCGGAAACACCATATATTTT

clone size: -
CDR3 length: 16
D gene: -
J gene: TRBJ2-3
V gene: TRBV21-1
CDR3 protein: CASSPYREGSTDTQYF
CDR3 DNA: TGTGCCAGCAGCCCCTACAGGGAGGGGAGCACAGATACGCAGTATTTT

clone size: once
CDR3 length: 14
D gene: -
J gene: TRBJ2-7
V gene: TRBV19
CDR3 protein: CASSIVSGSYEQYF
CDR3 DNA: TGTGCCAGTAGTATAGTCTCCGGGAGCTACGAGCAGTACTTC

clone size: -
CDR3 length: 14
D gene: -
J gene: TRBJ1-5
V gene: TRBV6-1
CDR3 protein: CASSELGASQPQHF
CDR3 DNA: TGTGCCAGCAGTGAACTTGGGGCCTCTCAGCCCCAGCATTTT

clone size: -
CDR3 length: 14
D gene: -
J gene: TRBJ2-7
V gene: TRBV7-6
CDR3 protein: CASSPETGSREQYF
CDR3 DNA: TGTGCCAGCAGCCCGGAGACAGGTTCTCGGGAGCAGTACTTC

clone size: -
CDR3 length: 14
D gene: -
J gene: TRBJ1-6
V gene: TRBV6-6
CDR3 protein: CASSFRNRVSPLHF
CDR3 DNA: TGTGCCAGCAGTTTTAGGAACAGGGTCTCACCCCTCCACTTT

clone size: -
CDR3 length: 14
D gene: -
J gene: TRBJ2-3
V gene: TRBV6-5
CDR3 protein: CASSRSGSTDTQYF
CDR3 DNA: TGTGCCAGCAGCCGGTCCGGGAGCACAGATACGCAGTATTTT

clone size: few
CDR3 length: 14
D gene: -
J gene: TRBJ2-2
V gene: TRBV2
CDR3 protein: CASSEQGRTGELFF
CDR3 DNA: TGTGCCAGCAGTGAACAGGGCCGCACCGGGGAGCTGTTTTTT

clone size: -
CDR3 length: 15
D gene: -
J gene: TRBJ1-2
V gene: TRBV7-6
CDR3 protein: CASSSLESSSLGYTF
CDR3 DNA: TGTGCCAGCAGCTCTCTTGAGTCTAGCTCTCTTGGCTACACCTTC

clone size: -
CDR3 length: 16
D gene: TRBD2
J gene: TRBJ2-1
V gene: TRBV5-1
CDR3 protein: CASSLPAGGSYNEQFF
CDR3 DNA: TGCGCCAGCAGCCTGCCAGCGGGGGGTTCCTACAATGAGCAGTTCTTC

clone size: -
CDR3 length: 16
D gene: -
J gene: TRBJ2-5
V gene: TRBV7-9
CDR3 protein: CASSAWIGTSQETQYF
CDR3 DNA: TGTGCCAGCAGCGCGTGGATCGGGACAAGCCAAGAGACCCAGTACTTC

clone size: once
CDR3 length: 13
D gene: TRBD2
J gene: TRBJ2-7
V gene: TRBV5-5
CDR3 protein: CASSLKRGNEQYF
CDR3 DNA: TGTGCCAGCAGCTTAAAGCGGGGGAACGAGCAGTACTTC

clone size: -
CDR3 length: 18
D gene: TRBD1
J gene: TRBJ2-4
V gene: TRBV11-2
CDR3 protein: CASSLKTGAELAKNIQYF
CDR3 DNA: TGTGCCAGCAGCCTCAAGACAGGGGCTGAATTAGCCAAAAACATTCAGTACTTC

clone size: few
CDR3 length: 14
D gene: -
J gene: TRBJ1-3
V gene: TRBV2
CDR3 protein: CASRGQGSGNTIYF
CDR3 DNA: TGTGCCAGCCGGGGCCAGGGGTCCGGAAACACCATATATTTT

clone size: -
CDR3 length: 14
D gene: -
J gene: TRBJ1-1
V gene: TRBV3-1/TRBV3-2
CDR3 protein: CASSLDSHPPEAFF
CDR3 DNA: TGTGCCAGCAGTCTCGACAGTCACCCTCCTGAAGCTTTCTTT

clone size: -
CDR3 length: 13
D gene: -
J gene: TRBJ1-1
V gene: TRBV13
CDR3 protein: CASSFPGTVEAFF
CDR3 DNA: TGTGCCAGCAGCTTTCCCGGGACTGTTGAAGCTTTCTTT

clone size: once
CDR3 length: 15
D gene: -
J gene: TRBJ1-2
V gene: TRBV15
CDR3 protein: CATSRSNRDYYGYTF
CDR3 DNA: TGTGCCACCAGCAGGTCCAACAGGGATTACTATGGCTACACCTTC